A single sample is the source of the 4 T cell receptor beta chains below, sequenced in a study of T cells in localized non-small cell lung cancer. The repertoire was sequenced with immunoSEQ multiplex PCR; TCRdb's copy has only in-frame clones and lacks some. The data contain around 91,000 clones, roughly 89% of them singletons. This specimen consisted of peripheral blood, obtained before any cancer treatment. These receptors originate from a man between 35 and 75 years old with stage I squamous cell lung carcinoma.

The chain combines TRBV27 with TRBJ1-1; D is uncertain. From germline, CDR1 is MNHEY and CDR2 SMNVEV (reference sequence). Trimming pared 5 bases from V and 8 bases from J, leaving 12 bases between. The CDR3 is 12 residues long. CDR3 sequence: CASSPQRGEAFF. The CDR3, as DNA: TGTGCCAGCAGTCCCCAGAGAGGGGAAGCTTTCTTT.

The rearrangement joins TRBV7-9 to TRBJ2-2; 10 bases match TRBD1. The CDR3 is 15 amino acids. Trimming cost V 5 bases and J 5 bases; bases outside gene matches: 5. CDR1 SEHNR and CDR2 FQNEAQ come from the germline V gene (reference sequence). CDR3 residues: CASSTGQGVTGELFF. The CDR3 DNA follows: TGTGCCAGCAGCACAGGACAGGGGGTTACCGGGGAGCTGTTTTTT.

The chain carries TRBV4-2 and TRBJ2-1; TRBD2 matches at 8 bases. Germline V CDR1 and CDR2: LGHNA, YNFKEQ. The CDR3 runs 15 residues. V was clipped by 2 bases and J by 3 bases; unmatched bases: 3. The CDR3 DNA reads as TGTGCCAGCAGCCAATACGGGGGGGTCTACAATGAGCAGTTCTTC. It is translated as CASSQYGGVYNEQFF.

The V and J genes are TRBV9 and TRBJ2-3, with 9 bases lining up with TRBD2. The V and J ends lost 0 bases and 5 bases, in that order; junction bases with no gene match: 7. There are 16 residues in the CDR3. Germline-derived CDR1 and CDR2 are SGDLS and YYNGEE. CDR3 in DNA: TGTGCCAGCAGCGTAGTTGGGCGGGGGGGCCAAGATACGCAGTATTTT. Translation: CASSVVGRGGQDTQYF.